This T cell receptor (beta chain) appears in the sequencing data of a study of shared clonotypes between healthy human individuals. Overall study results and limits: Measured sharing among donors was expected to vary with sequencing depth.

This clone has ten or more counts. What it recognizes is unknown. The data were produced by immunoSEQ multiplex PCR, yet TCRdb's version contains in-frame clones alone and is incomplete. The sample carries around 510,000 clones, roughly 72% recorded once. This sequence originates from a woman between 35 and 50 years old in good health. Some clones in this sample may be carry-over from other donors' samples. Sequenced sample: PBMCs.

CDR3 region: CASRLEWNTEAFF. DNA for the CDR3: TGTGCCAGCAGGTTAGAATGGAACACTGAAGCTTTCTTT. V gene TRBV6-5 combines with J gene TRBJ1-1; D is unresolved. V shed 6 bases and J shed 1 base, with 9 bases lying between them. The CDR3 runs to 13 residues. In germline, CDR1 is MNHEY, CDR2 SVGAGI.